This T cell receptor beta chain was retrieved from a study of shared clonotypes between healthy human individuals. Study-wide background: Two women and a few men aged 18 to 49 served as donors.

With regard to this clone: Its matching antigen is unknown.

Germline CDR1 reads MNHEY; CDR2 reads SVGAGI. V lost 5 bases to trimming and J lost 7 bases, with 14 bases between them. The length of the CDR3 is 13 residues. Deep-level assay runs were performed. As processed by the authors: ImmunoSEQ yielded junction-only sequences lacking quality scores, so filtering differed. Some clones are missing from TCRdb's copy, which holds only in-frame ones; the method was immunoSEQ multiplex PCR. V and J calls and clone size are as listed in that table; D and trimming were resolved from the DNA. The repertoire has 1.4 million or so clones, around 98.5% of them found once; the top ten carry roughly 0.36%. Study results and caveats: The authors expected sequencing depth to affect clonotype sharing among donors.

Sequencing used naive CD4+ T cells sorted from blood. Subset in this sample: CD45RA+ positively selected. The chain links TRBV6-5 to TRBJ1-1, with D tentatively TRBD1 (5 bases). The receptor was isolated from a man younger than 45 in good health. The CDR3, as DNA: TGTGCCAGCAGTCCCTTGGGGGGGATTGAAGCTTTCTTT. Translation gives CASSPLGGIEAFF.